Listed here is a single TCR beta chain. What it binds is unknown. Only in-frame clones appear in the TCRdb table, and some are missing; sequencing was by immunoSEQ multiplex PCR. The sample contains 150,000 to 200,000 clones, around 86% of which appear only once. The ends lost 6 bases at V and 4 bases at J; junction bases unmatched: 8. CDR1 is LGHDT, CDR2 YNNKEL, per germline (reference sequence). This CDR3 comprises 14 residues. These data come from a study of T cell responses to AZD1222 COVID-19 vaccine. Whole-study findings and limits: Among the donors, most were white British and more were female, and clonal diversity was possibly underestimated. Only 5 to 7 individuals given AZD1222 were seropositive at baseline. Repertoire collection took place solely once the T cell response had peaked.

The sequences come from peripheral blood, collected on day 0 of MenACWY control vaccination. This clonotype was sampled from an adult in good health. This chain links TRBV3-1 (or the pseudogene TRBV3-2) with TRBJ1-1; 7 bases are shared with TRBD1. CDR3 sequence: CASRPQGRPTEAFF. The CDR3, as DNA: TGTGCCAGCAGGCCACAGGGGCGGCCCACTGAAGCTTTCTTT.